The clone carrying this T cell receptor (beta chain) was seen many times. The record originates from a study of T cells in Graves' hyperthyroidism and ophthalmopathy. Study background: Blood from the periphery was taken at initial diagnosis, before any treatment.

Participants, patients aged 18 to 65, had newly diagnosed hyperthyroidism with a duration under 2 months. Uncontrolled infection, other autoimmune disease, pregnancy or lactation led to exclusion. The authors obtained PBMCs from around 10 ml of fresh peripheral blood. It was RNA transcripts that yielded the amplified TCR beta CDR3 regions. The TCR CDR3 was amplified in a first-round RT-PCR using the HTBI primer set. A single record per CDR3 protein comes from TCRdb applying MiXCR to the multiplex PCR reads. Of approximately 420,000 distinct CDR3 sequences in the sample, just under 15% were seen once. There are 17 residues in the CDR3. The germline V and J ends were trimmed by 5 bases and 0 bases, with 17 bases remaining between them. The germline gives CDR1 MDHEN, CDR2 SYDVKM.

V gene TRBV28 combines with J gene TRBJ2-4; D unclear. Sequenced input: blood. This sequence originates from a woman aged 25 to 39 with Graves' hyperthyroidism. The CDR3 reads CASSPRRAGVAKNIQYF. CDR3 DNA sequence: TGTGCCAGCAGTCCCCGGAGAGCTGGGGTAGCCAAAAACATTCAGTACTTC. Complete variable domain (other parts from reference TRBV28 and TRBJ2-4): DVKVTQSSRYLVKRTGEKVFLECVQDMDHENMFWYRQDPGLGLRLIYFSYDVKMKEKGDIPEGYSVSREKKERFSLILESASTNQTSMYLCASSPRRAGVAKNIQYFGAGTRLSVL.